This TCR beta chain was obtained from a study of T cells in Graves' hyperthyroidism and ophthalmopathy (dated by TCRdb to between 2019 and 2020). In the study overall: Peripheral blood samples were taken at initial diagnosis, before any treatment was given. A discovery cohort of about a hundred patients, approximately 45 with Graves' ophthalmopathy and under 60 with stable Graves' hyperthyroidism, was used to find distinguishing TCR V-J signatures. Prospective prediction of ophthalmopathy was tested in an independent validation cohort of 18 to 20 hyperthyroidism patients and around 16 patients who later progressed to ophthalmopathy. The roughly 100 discovery patients were randomly divided into training and test sets at a 7:3 ratio. In addition, the study compared T-cell repertoires in thyroid tissue and in blood from about 6 Graves' hyperthyroidism patients. Following sampling, methimazole starting at 30 mg daily was given to hyperthyroidism patients, and high-dose intravenous methylprednisolone was given to ophthalmopathy patients. According to the paper, TCR Vbeta CDR3 sequencing was carried out on roughly 130 peripheral blood samples, which came from under 50 ophthalmopathy, 75 or so hyperthyroidism and about 17 progressor patients. Results and caveats for the whole study, not just this receptor: In validation, the model predicted progression to ophthalmopathy a median of about 6 months before onset, with roughly 70% sensitivity and about 72% specificity. A model built on a 13 V-J signature distinguished ophthalmopathy from stable hyperthyroidism, reaching around 90% sensitivity and under 84% specificity in cross-validation and 80%/75% in testing. Sample size was not statistically predetermined, and blinding of investigators to group allocation was not performed. Most expanded thyroid clonotypes (frequency above 0.001) were also detected in blood, a finding suggesting that blood repertoires may reflect thyroid immune responses.

This clonotype was detected a few times. Its antigen has not been determined. There are no base qualities to consult, and no much larger clone falls within one base. Ophthalmopathy patients had moderately to severely active disease, with a Clinical Activity Score of 3 or more, a NOSPECS grade of 4 or more, and a disease duration of less than 3 months. Exclusion was applied to patients with uncontrolled infections, other autoimmune diseases, pregnancy or lactation. Clinical symptoms, serum thyroxine and TRAb, thyroid ultrasound, and orbital computed tomography formed the basis for the diagnoses. PBMCs were separated from around 9.1 ml of fresh peripheral blood using Ficoll-Paque density gradient centrifugation. Total RNA was extracted with Trizol reagent, and quality was checked on an Agilent 2100 Bioanalyzer. Counted from cysteine to phenylalanine, this CDR3 has 20 amino acids. Only the CDR3 region is kept as DNA, spanning 60 bases read in frame from base 1. The germline V gene provides CDR1 MNHNS and CDR2 SASEGT. Ends trimmed: V by 6 bases, J by 1 base; bases unmatched to a gene: 12.

The TCR beta CDR3 regions were amplified from RNA transcripts. The first round of RT-PCR for the TCR CDR3 was performed with the HTBI primer set and the Qiagen OneStep RT-PCR kit. A second multiplex PCR round built the libraries, followed by size selection and purification. Libraries were sequenced paired-end with 100 bp reads on an Illumina HiSeq2000. Under the source paper's analysis protocol: SOAPnuke was used to process the raw data, with reads discarded if the reads contained adapters or uncalled bases, had a mean Phred below 15, or lacked an exact constant-primer or identifier match. COPE v1.2.5 was used to merge the high-quality paired reads, and each unique nucleotide sequence was defined as a clonotype. Clonotypes were aligned to IMGT TRBV, TRBD and TRBJ reference segments using MiTCR v1.1. The analysis was restricted to V-J combinations with a frequency above 0.0001, which together covered 99% to 99.2% of the repertoires. The TCS score was defined as the ratio of F50 (clonal expansion) to E x V (chaos), calculated using BLOSUM62-based TCRdist between CDR3 peptides within each V-J. Welch's t-statistics and random forest reduced around 520 V-J features to roughly 13, which were used in a naive Bayes classifier (R e1071). In TCRdb, the public reads were trimmed at Q25 with fastp and aligned with MiXCR, with productive beta chains retained. Rows merge per CDR3 protein into single entries with the most common DNA and genes. The V and J calls, along with clone size, are taken from TCRdb and not from the paper's own processing. This sample gives 450,000 to 600,000 distinct CDR3 sequences in total; approximately 20% of them show up just once. The ten largest clones take up less than 55% of the sample.

The chain joins TRBV6-1 to TRBJ2-1, and TRBD2 matches 16 of the central bases. The source is a man in his forties with Graves' ophthalmopathy. Source material: blood. The encoded CDR3 is CASRSGTSGRAFPSYNEQFF. DNA sequence: TGTGCCAGCAGGTCCGGGACTAGCGGGAGGGCCTTCCCATCCTACAATGAGCAGTTCTTC.